This T cell receptor (beta chain) was sequenced during a study of CD8+ T cells in alopecia areata. General study points: Although TCR sharing was seen in mice, sharing across patients was less clear, possibly for HLA-related reasons. Clonality in lesional scalp, especially alopecia totalis/universalis, exceeded that of normal scalp.

Sequencing templates came from extracted RNA that was reverse transcribed into cDNA. Sequencing used immunoSEQ multiplex PCR; TCRdb keeps in-frame clones, though not all of them. Found here are 89,000 or so clones, around 54% of them singletons; the top ten hold approximately 5.7%. The CDR3 loop spans 13 amino acids. The germline V gene encodes CDR1 SNHLY and CDR2 FYNNEI. The germline V and J ends were trimmed by 4 bases and 1 base, with 5 bases remaining between them. As concerns this clone: Its target is not known.

This rearrangement joins TRBV2 to TRBJ2-4; no clear D gene. This receptor was identified in a human donor with alopecia areata. Sample: NKG2D-high CD8+ T cells sorted from blood. In DNA form, the CDR3 reads TGTGCCAGCAGTGTGGGTGCCAAAAACATTCAGTACTTC. It is translated as CASSVGAKNIQYF. Drawing the rest from reference TRBV2 and TRBJ2-4, the complete variable domain is EPEVTQTPSHQVTQMGQEVILRCVPISNHLYFYWYRQILGQKVEFLVSFYNNEISEKSEIFDDQFSVERPDGSNFTLKIRSTKLEDSAMYFCASSVGAKNIQYFGAGTRLSVL.